The T cell receptor (beta chain) under discussion was sequenced for a study of T cells in Graves' hyperthyroidism and ophthalmopathy. Note on this clonotype: Its antigen is undetermined. Sequence at one end of the junction differs from germline and may be a read error.

The CDR3 is 13 residues long. The germline V gene encodes CDR1 ENHRY and CDR2 SYGVKD. Amplification of TCR beta CDR3 regions was performed using RNA transcripts as template. First-round RT-PCR targeting the TCR CDR3 was performed with the HTBI primer set. TCRdb used MiXCR to reprocess the multiplex PCR reads, holding one entry per CDR3 protein. The sample yields nearly 750,000 distinct CDR3 sequences, around 40% seen once. The study based diagnoses on clinical symptoms, serum thyroxine and TRAb, thyroid ultrasound and orbital computed tomography. Fresh peripheral blood, 9.5 to 10 ml of it, supplied the PBMCs. Regarding the study as a whole: Most clonotypes expanded in thyroid above 0.001 were likewise present in blood.

The source is a woman aged 40-49 years with Graves' hyperthyroidism. Material: blood. The chain combines TRBV10-3 with TRBJ2-7; 7 nucleotides line up with TRBD1. The CDR3 sequence is CASSPGTDYERYF. CDR3 DNA sequence: TGTGCCAGCAGTCCCGGGACAGACTACGAGCGGTACTTC.